This T cell receptor (beta chain) is drawn from a study of beta chain features in type 1 diabetes. About the study: No age, gender or cell yield differences were seen between patients and healthy donors.

Investigators reverse transcribed all isolated RNA, so they sequenced expressed TCRB transcripts. Only in-frame clones appear in the TCRdb table, and some are missing; sequencing was by immunoSEQ multiplex PCR. Of more than 250,000 clones listed, around 20% are singletons. General study findings and limits: Fewer junction insertions and more nucleotide deletions appeared in type 1 diabetes patients. Shortening of TCRB CDR3s, moderate but significant, appeared in all four CD4+ subsets of Type 1 diabetes patients. Any PCR bias toward short templates would affect both groups alike.

The CDR3 contains 18 residues. Trimming at V came to 0 bases and at J to 11 bases, leaving 18 bases not matched to a gene. Germline V gene lookup returns CDR1 LGHNA and CDR2 YSLEER. A note on this clone: Its specificity is not known.

V usage is TRBV4-3 and J usage is TRBJ2-2; 7 bases are shared with TRBD2. The source of this sequence is a woman aged 40 to 50 with type 1 diabetes. Input material: naive CD4+ T cells from blood. The CDR3 bases are TGCGCCAGCAGCCAAGATCTAGCGAGGCTAGCGGTAAAGAGCGAGCTGTTTTTT. It encodes CASSQDLARLAVKSELFF.